This entry is about one T cell receptor beta chain. This sample was taken from a study of T-cell reconstitution after alpha-beta-depleted transplantation in children. This sample's TCRbeta library carried unique molecular identifier barcodes. In TCRdb, the PCR reads were re-called with MiXCR into one record per CDR3 protein. Of about 350,000 distinct CDR3 sequences listed, roughly 14% are singletons. CDR1 and CDR2 (germline): MGHDK, SYGVNS. This CDR3 has 10 amino acids. V gave up 2 bases and J gave up 12 bases, with 5 bases separating them. The TCR originated in a human donor who donated a stem cell graft to a child with Fanconi anemia. Specimen: PBMCs, collected from the stem cell graft. V gene TRBV25-1 combines with J gene TRBJ2-1; D is unresolved. CDR3 region: CASSEIRQFF. In DNA, the CDR3 is TGTGCCAGCAGTGAAATACGGCAGTTCTTC.